Below are 15 T cell receptor beta chains sequenced from a single sample in a study of blood T cell repertoires in COVID-19. Profiled with immunoSEQ multiplex PCR; TCRdb holds only in-frame clones, not every one. This sample yields about 260,000 clones, of which about 81% are seen a single time; about 4% belongs to the top ten. The specimen sequenced was PBMCs or T cells enriched from blood (not recorded which). The receptor set was obtained from a man aged 25-40 years with acute COVID-19.

V usage is TRBV28 and J usage is TRBJ2-5; 12 bases align to TRBD1. CDR3 length equals 14 residues. Looked up from germline, CDR1 is MDHEN and CDR2 is SYDVKM. The junction had 3 bases not matched to a gene; V was cut back by 5 bases and J by 5 bases. For the CDR3, the DNA is TGTGCCAGCAGTCGGGACAGGGGGCCGGAGACCCAGTACTTC. It is translated as CASSRDRGPETQYF.

The chain has TRBV5-6 and TRBJ1-1; a weak D match, TRBD1 (6 bases). The CDR3 is 16 amino acids. Trimming left V 3 bases short and J 0 bases short, with 15 bases between. CDR1 and CDR2 (germline): SGHDT, YYEEEE. CDR3 DNA: TGTGCCAGCAGCTACCCAAACAGGGAAATGAACACTGAAGCTTTCTTT. Its translation: CASSYPNREMNTEAFF.

CDR3 DNA sequence: TGTGCCAGCGCGGTGGGTAGACAAGAGACCCAGTACTTC. Protein: CASAVGRQETQYF. The V and J genes are TRBV6-5 and TRBJ2-5, with no clear D. The V gene's germline CDR1 is MNHEY and CDR2 SVGAGI. The CDR3 consists of 13 residues. Deletions cut 8 bases from V and 2 bases from J, with 12 bases between.

The table lists this clone with many counts. Additional DNA sequences in this sample encode the identical CDR3. The genes are TRBV28 and TRBJ1-5; D ambiguous. The CDR3 length is 13 residues. Per the germline V gene, CDR1 is MDHEN and CDR2 is SYDVKM. Trimming stripped 3 bases from V and 0 bases from J, with 3 bases between. The CDR3 protein is CASSFSSNQPQHF. The CDR3 DNA is TGTGCCAGCAGTTTCAGTAGCAATCAGCCCCAGCATTTT.

The rearrangement joins TRBV3-1 (or the pseudogene TRBV3-2) to TRBJ1-1, with D possibly TRBD1 on 5 matching bases. This CDR3 spans 12 amino acids. The V end was cut by 2 bases, the J end by 7 bases, with 8 bases between. CDR1 and CDR2 (germline): LGHDT, YNNKEL (reference sequence). The CDR3 nucleotides are TGTGCCAGCAGCCAAAACACAGGTGAAGCTTTCTTT. Amino acids: CASSQNTGEAFF.

The V call is TRBV3-1 (or the pseudogene TRBV3-2), the J call TRBJ2-2; maybe TRBD1 (6 bases). The CDR3 contains 15 residues. CDR1 is LGHDT, CDR2 YNNKEL, per germline (reference sequence). V was clipped by 5 bases and J by 7 bases, with 17 bases between them. CDR3 sequence reads: CASSGELGAIGELFF. For the CDR3, the DNA is TGTGCCAGCAGCGGCGAGTTGGGGGCTATCGGGGAGCTGTTTTTT.

There are a few counts of this clone. The chain links TRBV6-5 to TRBJ1-2; D possibly corresponds to TRBD1 (6 bases). The ends were cut back, 10 bases at V and 7 bases at J, with 22 bases in the middle. Germline V lookup: CDR1 MNHEY, CDR2 SVGAGI. The CDR3 consists of 14 residues. In DNA, the CDR3 is TGTGCCACCCGTACTATGGGCAGGGGAAGTGGCTACACCTTC. This codes for CATRTMGRGSGYTF.

The chain has TRBV27 and TRBJ2-1; the match to TRBD1 covers 8 bases. CDR1 and CDR2 from the germline V gene are MNHEY and SMNVEV (reference sequence). The CDR3 is 14 residues long. After removal of 3 bases from V and 7 bases from J, the junction contained 5 bases not matched to a gene. CDR3 sequence (DNA): TGTGCCAGCAGTTTTCGGACAGGGTATAATGAGCAGTTCTTC. Amino acid sequence: CASSFRTGYNEQFF.

The V and J genes are TRBV2 and TRBJ2-7; a possible D gene is TRBD1 (5 bases). Trimming pared 2 bases from V and 3 bases from J, leaving 11 bases between. The CDR3 runs 14 residues. Germline CDR1 and CDR2: SNHLY and FYNNEI. The chain's CDR3 is CASSEQGQFYEQYV. Written as DNA, the CDR3 is TGTGCCAGCAGTGAACAGGGCCAATTCTACGAGCAGTACGTC.

With respect to this clone: The identical CDR3 is also encoded by other nucleotide sequences in the sample. This chain uses TRBV4-2 with TRBJ2-1, with 9 bases lining up with TRBD2. The trim removed 0 bases at V and 0 bases at J, leaving 0 bases unmatched. Per germline, CDR1 LGHNA and CDR2 YNFKEQ. CDR3 size: 16 residues. CDR3 DNA sequence: TGTGCCAGCAGCCAAGAGCGGGGGGGCTCCTACAATGAGCAGTTCTTC. Translation: CASSQERGGSYNEQFF.

This clone has a handful of counts. The chain has TRBV27 and TRBJ2-2; TRBD1 matches 9 bases. Looked up from germline, CDR1 is MNHEY and CDR2 is SMNVEV (reference sequence). After removal of 6 bases from V and 2 bases from J, the junction contained 4 bases not matched to a gene. The CDR3 consists of 15 residues. CDR3 nucleotide sequence: TGTGCCAGCAGCGCGGGACAGGGAAACACCGGGGAGCTGTTTTTT. Protein: CASSAGQGNTGELFF.

The V gene is TRBV29-1, the J gene TRBJ1-2; D gene uncertain. V shed 6 bases and J shed 2 bases, with 7 bases lying between them. This CDR3 has 11 amino acids. Per germline, CDR1 SQVTM and CDR2 ANQGSEA. In nucleotides, the CDR3 is TGCAGCGTGTCGTTGAACTATGGCTACACCTTC. Amino acids: CSVSLNYGYTF.

The V call is TRBV27, the J call TRBJ1-5, with no clear D. The germline V gene encodes CDR1 MNHEY and CDR2 SMNVEV (reference sequence). This CDR3 region has 13 residues. With 4 bases removed from V and 0 bases from J, the gap between germline ends came to 4 bases. The CDR3 DNA reads as TGTGCCAGCAGTTCAAATAGCAATCAGCCCCAGCATTTT. The encoded protein is CASSSNSNQPQHF.

This chain joins TRBV5-1 and TRBJ1-4; possible D gene TRBD1, 5 bases. Germline-derived CDR1 and CDR2 are SGHRS and YFSETQ. The CDR3 has 16 amino acids. Trimming pared 0 bases from V and 6 bases from J, leaving 15 bases between. CDR3 nucleotide sequence: TGCGCCAGCAGCTTGGCCTTAGGCAGGGAGGATGAAAAACTGTTTTTT. As protein: CASSLALGREDEKLFF.

This chain links TRBV4-3 with TRBJ2-5; the match to TRBD2 covers 7 bases. Per germline, CDR1 LGHNA and CDR2 YSLEER. After removal of 0 bases from V and 2 bases from J, the junction contained 6 bases not matched to a gene. The CDR3 spans 16 residues. The CDR3 coding sequence is TGCGCCAGCAGCCAAGATGTCCCTAGCGGACAAGAGACCCAGTACTTC. Protein sequence: CASSQDVPSGQETQYF.